This is a list of T cell receptor beta chains from one sample in a study of T-cell reconstitution after alpha-beta-depleted transplantation in children. TCRdb fed the PCR reads into MiXCR, producing one record per CDR3 protein. The repertoire includes some 640,000 distinct CDR3 sequences, roughly 17% of them detected once, and about 1.1% sits in the top ten. Sequencing used PBMCs from the stem cell graft donor, obtained from the stem cell graft. These receptor sequences come from a human donor who donated a stem cell graft to a child with acute myeloid leukemia. Each CDR3 is given with its conserved first and last residue. The D gene is left open where the match is weak. The size of a clone is reported for some rows only, either as once, few or many, or as a class for expanded clones.

TRBV7-4,TRBJ2-4,few,-,CATLGSKHIQYF,TGTGCCACCCTTGGCTCAAAACACATTCAGTACTTC
TRBV5-6,TRBJ2-1,many,TRBD2,CASSPGLDWSNEQFF,TGTGCCAGCAGCCCGGGACTAGACTGGTCGAATGAGCAGTTCTTC
TRBV6-5,TRBJ2-5,many,-,CASSSQGPGETQYF,TGTGCCAGCAGTTCCCAGGGGCCGGGGGAGACCCAGTACTTC
TRBV20-1,TRBJ1-1,many,-,CSASNSMNTEAFF,TGCAGTGCTAGTAACAGCATGAACACTGAAGCTTTCTTT
TRBV5-1,TRBJ2-1,-,-,CASSPKGDRTSEQFF,TGCGCCAGCAGCCCCAAGGGCGACAGGACAAGTGAGCAGTTCTTC
TRBV12-3/TRBV12-4,TRBJ2-5,few,TRBD1,CASSPKTGSFGETQYF,TGTGCCAGCAGTCCTAAGACAGGGAGCTTCGGGGAGACCCAGTACTTC
TRBV5-1,TRBJ2-7,many,TRBD1,CASSLGDRDAEQYF,TGCGCCAGCAGCTTAGGGGACAGGGACGCCGAGCAGTACTTC
TRBV20-1,TRBJ1-2,-,-,CSARGGLGYTF,TGCAGTGCTAGGGGGGGGTTGGGCTACACCTTC
TRBV5-1,TRBJ1-2,few,-,CASSSQDGIYGYTF,TGCGCCAGCAGTTCACAGGACGGGATCTATGGCTACACCTTC
TRBV7-8,TRBJ1-4,-,-,CASSTGHLGGNEKLFF,TGTGCCAGCAGCACCGGACACTTAGGGGGGAATGAAAAACTGTTTTTT
TRBV12-3/TRBV12-4,TRBJ2-6,-,-,CASSAPGAGANVLTF,TGTGCCAGCAGTGCCCCTGGAGCTGGGGCCAACGTCCTGACTTTC
TRBV6-6,TRBJ1-6,many,-,CASSYPLDNTLHF,TGTGCCAGCAGTTACCCCTTGGACAATACCCTCCACTTT
TRBV7-2,TRBJ1-4,many,-,CASARVHANEKLFF,TGTGCCAGCGCGAGGGTTCATGCTAATGAAAAACTGTTTTTT
TRBV5-1,TRBJ1-1,many,-,CASSWVGTDTEAFF,TGCGCCAGCAGCTGGGTCGGGACGGACACTGAAGCTTTCTTT
TRBV20-1,TRBJ2-2,-,-,CSARDSVRNTGELFF,TGCAGTGCTAGAGATAGCGTTAGGAACACCGGGGAGCTGTTTTTT
TRBV7-8,TRBJ2-7,-,-,CASSSVHGPDEQYF,TGTGCCAGCAGCTCCGTACACGGGCCGGACGAGCAGTACTTC
TRBV7-6,TRBJ1-1,many,TRBD1,CASSSWTGGYLEAFF,TGTGCCAGCAGCTCATGGACAGGGGGCTACCTCGAAGCTTTCTTT
TRBV28,TRBJ1-5,-,TRBD1,CASGTGNQPQHF,TGTGCCAGTGGGACAGGGAACCAGCCCCAGCATTTT
TRBV4-2,TRBJ2-1,few,-,CASSQGSGRNEQFF,TGTGCCAGCAGCCAGGGATCAGGGCGGAATGAGCAGTTCTTC
TRBV20-1,TRBJ1-1,many,-,CSASDLRTEAFF,TGCAGTGCTAGTGATCTCAGGACTGAAGCTTTCTTT
TRBV14,TRBJ2-2,few,-,CASSQVLSPGELFF,TGTGCCAGCAGCCAAGTCCTTAGCCCCGGGGAGCTGTTTTTT
TRBV10-3,TRBJ1-6,few,-,CAISELGGLSSPLHF,TGTGCCATCAGTGAGTTAGGCGGTCTGAGCTCACCCCTCCACTTT
TRBV11-2,TRBJ2-4,-,-,CASSLTQGGSKNIQYF,TGTGCCAGCAGCTTGACCCAAGGGGGATCCAAAAACATTCAGTACTTC
TRBV20-1,TRBJ1-4,few,-,CSAPGGGGQKLFF,TGCAGTGCTCCGGGGGGGGGAGGACAAAAACTGTTTTTT
TRBV2,TRBJ2-5,few,TRBD1,CASSRTGQGTQYF,TGTGCCAGCAGCAGGACAGGTCAAGGGACCCAGTACTTC
TRBV5-1,TRBJ2-1,many,TRBD1,CASSLGQTLVSSQFF,TGCGCCAGCAGCCTGGGACAGACCCTCGTTAGTTCGCAGTTCTTC
TRBV15,TRBJ1-3,many,-,CATSRDSSGNTIYF,TGTGCCACCAGCAGGGACAGCTCTGGAAACACCATATATTTT
TRBV21-1,TRBJ2-5,few,-,CASPRAGLQETQYF,TGTGCCAGCCCTCGAGCGGGGTTACAAGAGACCCAGTACTTC
TRBV20-1,TRBJ2-1,many,TRBD2,CSAPGGLAGRSEQFF,TGCAGTGCCCCAGGGGGACTAGCGGGGCGTTCTGAGCAGTTCTTC
TRBV12-3/TRBV12-4,TRBJ1-5,-,-,CASSRDGSNQPQHF,TGTGCCAGCAGCCGAGACGGTAGCAATCAGCCCCAGCATTTT
TRBV20-1,TRBJ1-1,-,-,CSARVGSMNTEAFF,TGCAGTGCTAGAGTTGGCAGTATGAACACTGAAGCTTTCTTT
TRBV5-6,TRBJ2-3,many,-,CASSLFLGDTDTQYF,TGTGCCAGCAGCTTGTTCCTGGGGGACACAGATACGCAGTATTTT
TRBV5-1,TRBJ1-6,few,-,CASSPLRGRGGSPLHF,TGCGCCAGCAGCCCTCTTCGGGGGCGCGGAGGTTCACCCCTCCACTTT
TRBV7-8,TRBJ1-2,few,-,CASSLVGSNYGYTF,TGTGCCAGCAGCTTAGTTGGCTCTAACTATGGCTACACCTTC
TRBV6-1,TRBJ2-7,-,-,CASKVTVVSGYEQYF,TGTGCCAGCAAGGTAACGGTGGTCTCCGGCTACGAGCAGTACTTC
TRBV20-1,TRBJ2-5,-,TRBD2,CSAPRSRGGQETQYF,TGCAGTGCTCCGAGGTCTCGCGGGGGGCAAGAGACCCAGTACTTC
TRBV27,TRBJ2-1,-,-,CASSSTRQPSYNEQFF,TGTGCCAGCAGTTCGACCCGACAGCCCTCCTACAATGAGCAGTTCTTC
TRBV12-3/TRBV12-4,TRBJ1-1,few,TRBD1,CASSHRTGFMNTEAFF,TGTGCCAGCAGCCACCGGACAGGGTTTATGAACACTGAAGCTTTCTTT